Listed below are T cell receptor beta chains from one sample, sequenced in a study of cytomegalovirus exposure and HLA in healthy donors. Assay: immunoSEQ multiplex PCR; the TCRdb copy retains only in-frame clones and omits some. The data hold 150,000 or so clones, with 70% to 80% observed a single time. The sequencing sample was made of PBMCs. These receptors came from a man aged 50-60 years in good health and CMV-seropositive. The CDR3 runs from the conserved cysteine through the conserved F or W. The D gene is left open where the match is weak. Expanded clones are given a class, and other clones once, few, many or no size at all.

TGTGCCAGCAAACCGGGGGAGGACAATCAGCCCCAGCATTTT CASKPGEDNQPQHF TRBV27 . . TRBJ1-5
TGCGCCAGCAGCCAAGAAAGCGGGACAGGCTACGAGCAGTACTTC CASSQESGTGYEQYF TRBV4-1 . . TRBJ2-7
TGTGCCAGCAGCTCCGATCCGGGGGGCGGGCAGCCCCAGCATTTT CASSSDPGGGQPQHF TRBV11-2 . . TRBJ1-5
TGTGCCAGCTCACGCCGACTAGATGGTGACACCGGGGAGCTGTTTTTT CASSRRLDGDTGELFF TRBV18 . . TRBJ2-2
TGCGCCAGCAGCCCGTACCCCCAGAGGAGCGAGCAGTACTTC CASSPYPQRSEQYF TRBV5-1 . . TRBJ2-7
TGTGCCAGCAGTTCCCGACAGGGGCGGGATCAGCCCCAGCATTTT CASSSRQGRDQPQHF TRBV27 TRBD1 . TRBJ1-5
TGTGCCAGCAGCTTAGATTCAGGGATACAGACCCAGTACTTC CASSLDSGIQTQYF TRBV11-3 . . TRBJ2-5
TGTGCCAGCAGCTATAGGAGGGTTCGGTCACCCCTCCACTTT CASSYRRVRSPLHF TRBV13 . . TRBJ1-6
TGTGCCAGCAGCTTAAGGGGGAGGGCCCCACAGGGTACGCAGTATTTT CASSLRGRAPQGTQYF TRBV7-2 . . TRBJ2-3
TGCGCCAGCAGCCCTCAGGGGACCGGGGAGCTGTTTTTT CASSPQGTGELFF TRBV4-3 . . TRBJ2-2
TGTGCCAGCAGCCCCGAGCTTGGGACAGGTGTCGAGCAGTACTTC CASSPELGTGVEQYF TRBV7-6 TRBD1 . TRBJ2-7
TGTGCCAGCCGACTCCTCGGGGGCACAGATACGCAGTATTTT CASRLLGGTDTQYF TRBV6-5 . . TRBJ2-3
TGTGCCAGCAGCTTAGAAGACAGGGGTTTTGAGACCCAGTACTTC CASSLEDRGFETQYF TRBV7-9 TRBD1 . TRBJ2-5
TGTGCCAGTAGGCTAGCGGGGGGAATACAAGAGACCCAGTACTTC CASRLAGGIQETQYF TRBV19 TRBD2 few TRBJ2-5
TGTGCCAGCAGTGAGACTAGGGTGTATGGTGAGCAGTTCTTC CASSETRVYGEQFF TRBV25-1 . . TRBJ2-1
TGTGCCAGCAGCTGGCTTGGACAGAATGAAGCTTTCTTT CASSWLGQNEAFF TRBV7-9 . . TRBJ1-1
TGTGCCAGCAGTTCCCCCCTTGAAAAACTGTTTTTT CASSSPLEKLFF TRBV6-1 . . TRBJ1-4
TGTGCCAGCGACCAGGAGACAGTATACAATGAGCAGTTCTTC CASDQETVYNEQFF TRBV7-2 . . TRBJ2-1
TGTGCCAGCAGCCTCCGTCCAGGGATTAATGAAAAACTGTTTTTT CASSLRPGINEKLFF TRBV2 . . TRBJ1-4
TGTGCCAGTAGGTTCGTTAGCGGGGGTAACCATGAGCAGTTCTTC CASRFVSGGNHEQFF TRBV19 TRBD2 . TRBJ2-1
TGTGCCAGCAGTGGCGGGACGGAGAATGAAAAACTGTTTTTT CASSGGTENEKLFF TRBV2 . . TRBJ1-4
TGTGCCAGCAGTTACGGGGACAGTTCCACCTACGAGCAGTACTTC CASSYGDSSTYEQYF TRBV6-5 TRBD1 . TRBJ2-7
TGCGCCAGCAGCCAGACAGGGGGCAGGACTGAAGCTTTCTTT CASSQTGGRTEAFF TRBV4-3 TRBD1 . TRBJ1-1
TGTGCCAGCACCCCCAGGGGGCAGGACTATGGCTACACCTTC CASTPRGQDYGYTF TRBV2 TRBD1 . TRBJ1-2
TGTGCCAGCAAAACTAGACAGGTCCTGAGCTCCTATAATTCACCCCTCCACTTT CASKTRQVLSSYNSPLHF TRBV28 . . TRBJ1-6
TGCGCCAGCAGCCCTAGGACAGCGATAGAATATGGCTACACCTTC CASSPRTAIEYGYTF TRBV5-1 . . TRBJ1-2
TGCGCCAGCAGCTTGGGCGGTGATAATTCACCCCTCCACTTT CASSLGGDNSPLHF TRBV5-1 . few TRBJ1-6
TGCGCCAGCAGCTTGGTGGGGGCCGTAGGCCTTGGCTACACCTTC CASSLVGAVGLGYTF TRBV5-1 . . TRBJ1-2
TGTGCCAGCAGCTACGCGGGGGGGAACTATGGCTACACCTTC CASSYAGGNYGYTF TRBV11-2 . . TRBJ1-2
TGTGCCAGCAGCAAGGGACTCCGGCCGACTAATGAAAAACTGTTTTTT CASSKGLRPTNEKLFF TRBV7-8 . . TRBJ1-4
TGTGCCAGCAGTCTTGGGGGCGAGGGTGGTTCACCCCTCCACTTT CASSLGGEGGSPLHF TRBV28 . . TRBJ1-6
TGTGCCAGTAGTACTCCGGGACAGGGGTCCCTGAACACTGAAGCTTTCTTT CASSTPGQGSLNTEAFF TRBV19 TRBD1 . TRBJ1-1
TGTGCCAGCAGTTTGGGGGGAGGGTTTGATGAAAAACTGTTTTTT CASSLGGGFDEKLFF TRBV28 . . TRBJ1-4
TGTGCCAGCAGCTTAGGTCAAACGGGTGAAGAGACCCAGTACTTC CASSLGQTGEETQYF TRBV7-9 . . TRBJ2-5
TGTGCCAGTAGTGCCCTGGGGGGAGTCGAAAAACTGTTTTTT CASSALGGVEKLFF TRBV19 . . TRBJ1-4
TGTGCCAGCAGTTTTGAACTAAACACCGGGGAGCTGTTTTTT CASSFELNTGELFF TRBV6-4 . few TRBJ2-2
TGTGCCAGCAGCAAAGCTCCGGGACAGGGATCCTATGGCTACACCTTC CASSKAPGQGSYGYTF TRBV21-1 . . TRBJ1-2
TGCGCCAGCAGCCAATTCAGGGGAAATTCACCCCTCCACTTT CASSQFRGNSPLHF TRBV4-3 . . TRBJ1-6
TGTGCCAGTAGTGCATATGGGACAGGGTTTGGCTACACCTTC CASSAYGTGFGYTF TRBV5-6 TRBD1 . TRBJ1-2
TGTGCCAGTAGTGGGGAGGGACAGGGCCGGACCAAAAACATTCAGTACTTC CASSGEGQGRTKNIQYF TRBV19 TRBD1 . TRBJ2-4
TGTGCCAGCAGCGTAGACGCGGGAATGAACACTGAAGCTTTCTTT CASSVDAGMNTEAFF TRBV9 . . TRBJ1-1
TGTGCCAGCAGCCGAAACAGGGCGGGGGATGAAAAACTGTTTTTT CASSRNRAGDEKLFF TRBV6-6 . few TRBJ1-4
TGTGCCAGCAGCCGAGGGACAGGGGATACTGAAGCTTTCTTT CASSRGTGDTEAFF TRBV4-2 TRBD1 . TRBJ1-1
TGTGCCAGTACAGGGGGGCGTACCAAGGGCACCGGGGAGCTGTTTTTT CASTGGRTKGTGELFF TRBV19 . once TRBJ2-2
TGTGCCAGCAGCTTGGGGGGGCACGGGGACACTGAAGCTTTCTTT CASSLGGHGDTEAFF TRBV5-6 . . TRBJ1-1
TGTGCCAGCAGTTCACATACCGGGGGGGGCACGCAGTATTTT CASSSHTGGGTQYF TRBV27 TRBD2 . TRBJ2-3
TGCGCCAGCAGCCTTCTAAGGACAGGAGGAATCCAAGAGACCCAGTACTTC CASSLLRTGGIQETQYF TRBV5-1 TRBD1 few TRBJ2-5
TGCGCCAGCAGTGAGTCCGGGATACGAGGCTACACCTTC CASSESGIRGYTF TRBV10-1 . . TRBJ1-2
TGTGCCAGCAGCGAGGGATACTACTCCTACGAGCAGTACTTC CASSEGYYSYEQYF TRBV7-2 . . TRBJ2-7
TGTGCCAGCAGCAAAGTCACAGGGCGGACCTACGAGCAGTACTTC CASSKVTGRTYEQYF TRBV21-1 . . TRBJ2-7
TGTGCCAGCTCGACGGACAGACCCTATGGCTACACCTTC CASSTDRPYGYTF TRBV27 . few TRBJ1-2
TGCGCCAGCAGCTTGGTAGGGGGCGAGCAGTACTTC CASSLVGGEQYF TRBV5-1 . . TRBJ2-7
TGCGCCAGCAGCCCCGGACAGGATGCCTACGAGCAGTACTTC CASSPGQDAYEQYF TRBV5-1 TRBD1 . TRBJ2-7
TGTGCCAGCAGTTCAACCTGGGGTTGGAGGTCCTACGAGCAGTACTTC CASSSTWGWRSYEQYF TRBV6-5 . . TRBJ2-7
TGTGCCAGCAGCTTAGCAGGGCTAGCCAACGAGCAGTACTTC CASSLAGLANEQYF TRBV7-9 . . TRBJ2-7
TGCGCCAGCAGTCAATCTAAGGGGTCAGGAGAGACCCAGTACTTC CASSQSKGSGETQYF TRBV23-1 . . TRBJ2-5
TGTGCCAGCAGTCGCGGGGCCCCTGTAAAGACCCAGTACTTC CASSRGAPVKTQYF TRBV11-2 . . TRBJ2-5
TGTGCCAGCAGAGCCGGGACTTATAATTCACCCCTCCACTTT CASRAGTYNSPLHF TRBV2 . . TRBJ1-6
TGTGCCAGCAGCTCTGAACAGGGGGCGGATGAAAAACTGTTTTTT CASSSEQGADEKLFF TRBV5-4 TRBD1 . TRBJ1-4